One and the same sample provided the 24 T cell receptor beta chains below, sequenced in a study of blood T cell repertoires in COVID-19 (dated by TCRdb to the early 2020s). Libraries were built with the immunoSEQ multiplex PCR assay. TCRdb provides this immuneACCESS table in a form limited to in-frame rearrangements. Some clones are lacking; in checked studies, under half of them reflect an unresolved V gene, and why the rest are absent is not known. The sample table lists 150,000 to 200,000 clones, 80% to 90% of them with a count of one. About 9.6% of the sample belongs to the ten largest clones. The sample consisted of peripheral blood. These receptors were taken from a man in his fifties with active or convalescent COVID-19.

DNA of the CDR3: TGTGCCAGCAGCCAAGGCACGAGAGCTTTCTTT. Amino acid sequence: CASSQGTRAFF. This chain links TRBV3-1 (or the pseudogene TRBV3-2) with TRBJ1-1; D is undetermined. V gave up 1 base and J gave up 10 bases, with 7 bases separating them. CDR3 length: 11 residues. Germline loops: CDR1 LGHDT, CDR2 YNNKEL (reference sequence).

The rearrangement joins TRBV18 to TRBJ1-5; perhaps TRBD1 as D (6 bases). Trimming shortened V by 2 bases and J by 0 bases, and 11 bases separated the two germline ends. Looked up from germline, CDR1 is KGHSH and CDR2 is LQKENI. CDR3 length: 16 residues. CDR3 sequence (DNA): TGTGCCAGCTCACCAGTTCGACAGGTTAGCAATCAGCCCCAGCATTTT. It is translated as CASSPVRQVSNQPQHF.

This clone was picked up one time. The rearrangement joins TRBV13 to TRBJ2-5, with 8 bases fitting TRBD2. The junction had 11 bases not matched to a gene; V was cut back by 3 bases and J by 5 bases. Germline-derived CDR1 and CDR2 are PRHDT and FYEKMQ (reference sequence). This CDR3 spans 16 amino acids. The CDR3 spells CASSFTGTRSTETQYF. The CDR3 bases are TGTGCCAGCAGCTTTACCGGGACTAGGAGTACTGAGACCCAGTACTTC.

The chain has TRBV24-1 and TRBJ2-1, with TRBD1 identical over 8 bases. The CDR3 has 15 amino acids. The V gene's germline CDR1 is KGHDR and CDR2 SFDVKD. V lost 3 bases to trimming and J lost 6 bases; unmatched junction nucleotides: 6. The CDR3 DNA reads as TGTGCCACCAGTGATGCCGGGACAGGAGCCAATGAGCAGTTCTTC. This translates into CATSDAGTGANEQFF.

The sample holds one count of this clone. The chain uses TRBV28 and TRBJ2-3, with 7 bases aligning to TRBD2. Per the germline V gene, CDR1 is MDHEN and CDR2 is SYDVKM. V shed 3 bases, J shed 1 base, and the junction held 4 bases outside the gene matches. CDR3 length: 15 residues. The CDR3 coding sequence is TGTGCCAGCAGTTTGGGAGGGTGGGGCACAGATACGCAGTATTTT. Translation: CASSLGGWGTDTQYF.

This chain joins TRBV6-1 and TRBJ2-3; D ambiguous. This CDR3 has 15 residues. Germline-derived CDR1 and CDR2 are MNHNS and SASEGT. The germline V and J ends were trimmed by 2 bases and 3 bases, with 12 bases remaining between them. As DNA, the CDR3 is TGTGCCAGCAGTGAAAGTACAGTCAGGACAGATACGCAGTATTTT. Its protein product is CASSESTVRTDTQYF.

There are a few counts of this clone. The rearrangement uses TRBV19 and TRBJ1-1, with D possibly being TRBD1 (6 bases). Trimming removed 9 bases at V and 0 bases at J, with 20 bases between. The CDR3 totals 16 residues. Germline CDR1 and CDR2: LNHDA and SQIVND (reference sequence). In nucleotides, the CDR3 is TGTGCCAGCCATAAGGGGGTGTTAGGTATGAACACTGAAGCTTTCTTT. It translates to CASHKGVLGMNTEAFF.

The chain is built from TRBV19 and TRBJ1-5, with D possibly matching TRBD1 (5 bases). Trimming shortened V by 6 bases and J by 0 bases, and 9 bases separated the two germline ends. The CDR3 spans 14 residues. Germline values: CDR1 LNHDA, CDR2 SQIVND (reference sequence). The CDR3 DNA follows: TGTGCCAGTAGCAGGGATTATAGCAATCAGCCCCAGCATTTT. Translation: CASSRDYSNQPQHF.

V is TRBV6-6 and J is TRBJ1-2; tentatively, D is TRBD1 (6 bases). The V end lost 10 bases, the J end lost 4 bases, and 13 bases lay between the germline ends. Germline CDR1 reads MNHNY; CDR2 reads SVGAGI (reference sequence). CDR3 length equals 12 residues. CDR3 bases: TGTGCCACTATGGACAGCTCCTATGGCTACACCTTC. It is translated as CATMDSSYGYTF.

The chain is built from TRBV20-1 and TRBJ2-1; TRBD2 might be the D (5 bases). V gave up 6 bases and J gave up 8 bases, with 11 bases separating them. This CDR3 has 11 amino acids. The germline V gene has CDR1 DFQATT and CDR2 SNEGSKA (reference sequence). As DNA, the CDR3 is TGCAGTGCAAATACTAGGGATGAGCAGTTCTTC. Translating it yields CSANTRDEQFF.

The V call is TRBV2, the J call TRBJ1-5; unclear D gene. CDR3 size: 14 residues. Germline CDR1 SNHLY, CDR2 FYNNEI. V dropped 4 bases and J dropped 3 bases, with 10 bases sitting between them. The CDR3 reads CASSVEGTNQPQHF. The CDR3 coding sequence is TGTGCCAGCAGTGTGGAGGGAACCAATCAGCCCCAGCATTTT.

The rearrangement uses TRBV6-6 and TRBJ1-1; 12 bases line up with TRBD1. Trimming removed 8 bases from V and 6 bases from J; junction bases left unmatched: 4. The V gene's germline CDR1 is MNHNY and CDR2 SVGAGI (reference sequence). The CDR3 totals 13 residues. The CDR3 reads CASAGTGGPEAFF. CDR3 coding DNA: TGTGCCAGCGCCGGGACAGGGGGCCCTGAAGCTTTCTTT.

This clone was counted ten times or more. The chain carries TRBV28 and TRBJ2-7, with 11 bases aligning to TRBD1. The CDR3 has 16 residues. V lost 5 bases, J lost 6 bases, and 12 bases stayed unmatched. The V gene's germline CDR1 is MDHEN and CDR2 SYDVKM. The CDR3 sequence is CASSTVGQGAKGEQYF. CDR3 sequence (DNA): TGTGCCAGCAGTACCGTCGGACAGGGGGCAAAGGGCGAGCAGTACTTC.

The rearrangement uses TRBV28 and TRBJ2-3, with D perhaps matching TRBD1 (6 bases). The CDR3 is 12 amino acids. Germline V lookup: CDR1 MDHEN, CDR2 SYDVKM. V dropped 8 bases and J dropped 0 bases, with 6 bases sitting between them. CDR3 bases: TGTGCCAGCGGGACAAGCACAGATACGCAGTATTTT. Protein sequence: CASGTSTDTQYF.

The V call is TRBV6-6, the J call TRBJ2-7; TRBD2 agrees at 8 bases. The CDR3 runs to 15 residues. V shed 6 bases, J shed 1 base, and the junction held 8 bases outside the gene matches. From germline, CDR1 is MNHNY and CDR2 SVGAGI (reference sequence). The CDR3 bases are TGTGCCAGCAGATCGTCTAGCGGGCAATCCTACGAGCAGTACTTC. As protein: CASRSSSGQSYEQYF.

In this sample, this clone turned up once. The rearrangement links TRBV29-1 to TRBJ2-1; a weak D match, TRBD1 (6 bases). Germline lookup yields CDR1 SQVTM and CDR2 ANQGSEA. V dropped 6 bases and J dropped 4 bases, with 10 bases sitting between them. The CDR3 covers 12 residues. CDR3 residues: CSVRGQYNEQFF. The CDR3 DNA sequence: TGCAGCGTCAGGGGCCAATACAATGAGCAGTTCTTC.

For this clone: The same CDR3 is also encoded by other DNA sequences in this sample. The V call is TRBV27, the J call TRBJ2-7; 14 bases are a match to TRBD2. The CDR3 spans 15 residues. V dropped 6 bases and J dropped 3; count of bases not matched to a gene: 4. Germline CDR1 MNHEY, CDR2 SMNVEV (reference sequence). The CDR3 loop reads CASSPGLAGVYEQYF. The CDR3 DNA reads TGTGCCAGCAGCCCGGGACTAGCGGGGGTCTACGAGCAGTACTTC.

The chain couples TRBV6-5 to TRBJ2-3; 13 bases are a match to TRBD2. The germline CDR1 and CDR2 sequences are MNHEY and SVGAGI. The CDR3 consists of 14 residues. The V and J ends lost 6 bases and 7 bases, in that order; junction bases with no gene match: 4. The CDR3 nucleotides read TGTGCCAGCAGCCGGACTAGCGGGGGTCATACGCAGTATTTT. Translation gives CASSRTSGGHTQYF.

The chain combines TRBV28 with TRBJ1-2, with no clear D. Trimming took 5 bases from V and 6 from J, leaving 13 bases between them. The germline gives CDR1 MDHEN, CDR2 SYDVKM. The CDR3 loop spans 13 amino acids. CDR3 bases: TGTGCCAGCAGTCCCCAGTCCGGGAATGGCTACACCTTC. The encoded protein is CASSPQSGNGYTF.

This chain connects TRBV7-9 to TRBJ1-2; 7 bases agree with TRBD1. The CDR3 covers 13 residues. Germline V CDR1 and CDR2: SEHNR, FQNEAQ (reference sequence). V lost 8 bases and J lost 4; bases outside the gene matches: 7. The CDR3 DNA reads TGTGCCAGCGGACAGGTGATGTTCTATGGCTACACCTTC. As protein: CASGQVMFYGYTF.

The rearrangement uses TRBV19 and TRBJ1-2; TRBD1 is a possible D gene (6 bases). Germline CDR1 reads LNHDA; CDR2 reads SQIVND (reference sequence). Trimming cost V 4 bases and J 8 bases, with 11 bases left between them. CDR3 size: 12 residues. CDR3 in amino acids: CASSNRARGYTF. DNA of the CDR3: TGTGCCAGTAGTAACAGGGCAAGAGGCTACACCTTC.

This clone appeared a single time. The chain couples TRBV12-5 to TRBJ1-5; D unclear. Germline values: CDR1 LGHNT, CDR2 FRNRAP. The CDR3 runs to 12 residues. V gave up 3 bases and J gave up 3 bases, with 3 bases separating them. CDR3 protein: CASGFFNQPQHF. CDR3 nucleotide sequence: TGTGCTAGTGGTTTCTTCAATCAGCCCCAGCATTTT. The full variable domain, rest sourced from reference TRBV12-5 and TRBJ1-5, is DARVTQTPRHKVTEMGQEVTMRCQPILGHNTVFWYRQTMMQGLELLAYFRNRAPLDDSGMPKDRFSAEMPDATLATLKIQPSEPRDSAVYFCASGFFNQPQHFGDGTRLSIL.

This clone appeared a few times. The V and J genes are TRBV20-1 and TRBJ1-2; D is undetermined. This CDR3 contains 10 residues. V was shortened by 1 base and J by 7 bases, with 4 bases between the two germline ends. Germline-derived CDR1 and CDR2 are DFQATT and SNEGSKA (reference sequence). CDR3 nucleotides: TGCAGTGCTAGAGCCTTTGGCTACACCTTC. It is translated as CSARAFGYTF.

CDR3 sequence (DNA): TGTGCCAGCAGCTTAGGTGGACAGGGAGATGAAAAACTGTTTTTT. Its translation: CASSLGGQGDEKLFF. The rearrangement joins TRBV7-6 to TRBJ1-4, with 8 bases lining up with TRBD1. The CDR3 runs to 15 residues. Germline V lookup: CDR1 SGHVS, CDR2 FNYEAQ. V lost 1 base, J lost 6 bases, and 4 bases stayed unmatched.